This note documents a single T cell receptor (beta chain) sequence. What it binds is unknown. This sample is drawn from a study of STAT5B mutations in CD4+ large granular lymphocyte leukemia. General observations from the study: Top patient clones used TRBV06 genes more often: 8/27 versus 2/35 in controls. The CD4+ versus CD8+ T-LGLL clonality difference may reflect limited sample size.

Controls came from buffy coats of healthy blood donors. As handled by the study authors: Lowest detectable productive clonotype frequency was 2.59 x 10-5. This table comes from immunoSEQ multiplex PCR, and its TCRdb copy is limited to in-frame clones, with some not included. That table supplies the V and J calls and clone size; D and trimming were determined from the DNA. The repertoire includes 32,000 or so clones, about 90% of them detected once, and roughly 3.4% sits in the top ten. The trim removed 4 bases at V and 6 bases at J, leaving 13 bases unmatched. The V gene's germline CDR1 is SEHNR and CDR2 FQNEAQ (reference sequence). The CDR3 is 18 amino acids.

The sequence derives from a human donor in good health. Sequencing was carried out using CD4+ T cells from blood buffy coats. V and J are TRBV7-9 and TRBJ2-5, with 14 bases lining up with TRBD2. This CDR3 is CASSSPGTSGSSRKTQYF. The CDR3 DNA follows: TGTGCCAGCAGCTCCCCCGGGACTAGCGGGAGTAGTCGTAAGACCCAGTACTTC.